These 28 T cell receptor beta chains share one sample of origin, sequenced in a study of blood T cell repertoires in COVID-19 (TCRdb year 2020). The library was obtained by the immunoSEQ multiplex PCR assay. TCRdb's version of the immuneACCESS table is confined to in-frame rearrangements and falls short of the full clone set. An unresolved V gene accounts for under half of the shortfall where checked; the remainder is of unknown origin. Present in this sample are about 380,000 clones, about 89% of which were seen just once. The ten largest clonotypes hold approximately 1.2% of the sample. Source material: peripheral blood. The receptors derive from a man aged 40-49 years with acute or convalescent COVID-19.

V and J are TRBV19 and TRBJ2-7; the match to TRBD2 covers 11 bases. CDR3 length: 13 residues. V was pared by 6 bases and J by 6 bases, with 4 bases of the junction left unmatched. Germline V gene lookup returns CDR1 LNHDA and CDR2 SQIVND (reference sequence). CDR3 region: CASRLAGAREQYF. CDR3 nucleotides: TGTGCCAGTAGACTAGCGGGAGCTCGCGAGCAGTACTTC.

The J gene is TRBJ2-5, the V gene TRBV2, with 9 bases identical to TRBD1. Looked up from germline, CDR1 is SNHLY and CDR2 is FYNNEI. V shed 10 bases and J 10 bases; nucleotides not matched to a gene: 13. The CDR3 runs 13 residues. The CDR3 loop reads CAIHSGTGSVQYF. The CDR3 bases are TGTGCCATCCATTCCGGGACAGGGAGCGTCCAGTACTTC.

CDR3 nucleotide sequence: TGTGCCAGCAGCCAATCGACTAGCGGGCACTACGAGCAGTACTTC. It encodes CASSQSTSGHYEQYF. The chain joins TRBV4-2 to TRBJ2-7, with 10 nucleotides matching TRBD2. CDR1 LGHNA and CDR2 YNFKEQ come from the germline V gene. The CDR3 consists of 15 residues. V gave up 2 bases and J gave up 3 bases; unmatched junction bases: 4.

The V and J genes are TRBV13 and TRBJ2-7, with unresolved D. Trimming took 3 bases from V and 2 from J, leaving 11 bases between them. CDR3 length: 14 amino acids. The germline V gene encodes CDR1 PRHDT and CDR2 FYEKMQ (reference sequence). CDR3 sequence (DNA): TGTGCCAGCAGCTTTGGAGTTGGAACCTACGAGCAGTACTTC. The encoded protein is CASSFGVGTYEQYF.

The chain carries TRBV28 and TRBJ2-7; D is unresolved. The CDR3 consists of 14 residues. Germline assignment: CDR1 MDHEN and CDR2 SYDVKM. Trimming shortened V by 2 bases and J by 5 bases, and 13 bases separated the two germline ends. CDR3 in DNA: TGTGCCAGCAGTTTACCCCCCAGGTCCCACGAGCAGTACTTC. Residues: CASSLPPRSHEQYF.

The chain uses TRBV20-1 and TRBJ1-2; D gene uncertain. The CDR3 has 13 residues. Trimming stripped 3 bases from V and 4 bases from J, with 12 bases between. Germline CDR1 DFQATT, CDR2 SNEGSKA (reference sequence). CDR3 amino acids: CSASSGMGYGYTF. CDR3 coding DNA: TGCAGTGCTAGTTCGGGGATGGGCTATGGCTACACCTTC.

The rearrangement joins TRBV28 to TRBJ1-5; 9 positions agree with TRBD1. Germline lookup yields CDR1 MDHEN and CDR2 SYDVKM. This CDR3 is 19 amino acids long. The V gene end was trimmed by 3 bases and the J gene end by 0 bases; junction bases not matched to a gene: 12. CDR3 coding DNA: TGTGCCAGCAGTTTTGCGGCCGGGACAGGGTTTATTAGCAATCAGCCCCAGCATTTT. It encodes CASSFAAGTGFISNQPQHF.

Here the CDR3 DNA reads TGCGCCAGTAGTAGCGGGGTATACTCCTACGAGCAGTACTTC. It is translated as CASSSGVYSYEQYF. The chain employs TRBV5-1 and TRBJ2-7; the match to TRBD2 covers 8 bases. This CDR3 is 14 amino acids long. Trimming cost V 8 bases and J 0 bases; bases outside gene matches: 7. Germline V gene sequence: CDR1 SGHRS, CDR2 YFSETQ.

V is TRBV11-2 and J is TRBJ1-5; TRBD1 matches at 7 bases. CDR3 length: 15 residues. Germline trimming cut 3 bases from V and 7 bases from J; bases unmatched to any gene: 9. Looked up from germline, CDR1 is SGHAT and CDR2 is FQNNGV. The CDR3 nucleotides read TGTGCCAGCAGCTTCCTAACAGGGGAGCGGCAGCCCCAGCATTTT. Translated: CASSFLTGERQPQHF. Full variable domain (outside the CDR3, taken from reference TRBV11-2 and TRBJ1-5): EAGVAQSPRYKIIEKRQSVAFWCNPISGHATLYWYQQILGQGPKLLIQFQNNGVVDDSQLPKDRFSAERLKGVDSTLKIQPAKLEDSAVYLCASSFLTGERQPQHFGDGTRLSIL.

The rearrangement links TRBV20-1 to TRBJ1-2; D not resolved. The germline V gene encodes CDR1 DFQATT and CDR2 SNEGSKA (reference sequence). This CDR3 is built from 11 residues. V lost 1 base and J 3 bases, leaving 3 bases between the germline ends. The chain's CDR3 is CSARVDYGYTF. The CDR3, as DNA: TGCAGTGCTAGAGTAGACTATGGCTACACCTTC.

This chain links TRBV6-4 with TRBJ2-6, with a tentative D call TRBD1 (7 bases). V shed 0 bases and J shed 1 base, with 19 bases lying between them. Germline CDR1 and CDR2: MRHNA and SNTAGT. CDR3 size: 20 residues. DNA of the CDR3: TGTGCCAGCAGTGACTCGGGGGGCCGACAGGGCCATTCTGGGGCCAACGTCCTGACTTTC. Translated, it gives CASSDSGGRQGHSGANVLTF.

The genes are TRBV7-2 and TRBJ2-3; perhaps TRBD2 as D (6 bases). Deletions cut 2 bases from V and 4 bases from J, with 10 bases between. Looked up from germline, CDR1 is SGHTA and CDR2 is FQGNSA. The CDR3 spans 14 residues. CDR3 coding DNA: TGTGCCAGCAGCTTACTAGCGTCCTCAGATACGCAGTATTTT. Its translation is CASSLLASSDTQYF. Variable domain in full (rest from reference TRBV7-2 and TRBJ2-3): GAGVSQSPSNKVTEKGKDVELRCDPISGHTALYWYRQSLGQGLEFLIYFQGNSAPDKSGLPSDRFSAERTGGSVSTLTIQRTQQEDSAVYLCASSLLASSDTQYFGPGTRLTVL.

This chain connects TRBV5-1 to TRBJ1-4; 8 bases line up with TRBD1. V shed 4 bases and J 5 bases; nucleotides not matched to a gene: 7. There are 15 residues in the CDR3. Germline values: CDR1 SGHRS, CDR2 YFSETQ. The CDR3 loop is CASSAWTGINEKLFF. CDR3 bases: TGCGCCAGCAGCGCTTGGACAGGGATAAATGAAAAACTGTTTTTT.

For this clone: At one end, the junction sequence differs from germline, possibly due to a read error. V gene TRBV4-1 combines with J gene TRBJ2-3; 9 positions agree with TRBD2. The CDR3 is 13 amino acids. Germline V CDR1 and CDR2: MGHRA, YSYEKL. In nucleotides, the CDR3 is TGCGCCAGCAGCCAAGATGTGCGGACTAGCGTGAATTTT. Amino acids: CASSQDVRTSVNF.

The gene calls are TRBV28 and TRBJ2-1, with 9 positions matching TRBD2. This CDR3 spans 18 amino acids. Per germline, CDR1 MDHEN and CDR2 SYDVKM. V was pared by 5 bases and J by 3 bases, with 14 bases of the junction left unmatched. The CDR3 region is CASSPSLRAGGVYNEQFF. The CDR3 DNA is TGTGCCAGCAGTCCATCTCTCCGGGCGGGGGGGGTCTACAATGAGCAGTTCTTC.

The chain joins TRBV28 to TRBJ2-7; TRBD2 matches at 9 bases. Germline V lookup: CDR1 MDHEN, CDR2 SYDVKM. This CDR3 is built from 13 residues. The V and J ends lost 11 bases and 0 bases, in that order; junction bases with no gene match: 5. CDR3 in DNA: TGTGCCGCGGGAGGGGCCGACTCCTACGAGCAGTACTTC. Translated, it gives CAAGGADSYEQYF. The full variable domain, rest sourced from reference TRBV28 and TRBJ2-7, is DVKVTQSSRYLVKRTGEKVFLECVQDMDHENMFWYRQDPGLGLRLIYFSYDVKMKEKGDIPEGYSVSREKKERFSLILESASTNQTSMYLCAAGGADSYEQYFGPGTRLTVT.

In the case of this clone: The sample holds other DNA sequences that translate to the same CDR3. This rearrangement joins TRBV19 to TRBJ1-1, with TRBD1 as a possible D gene (6 bases). The CDR3 is 14 amino acids. The ends were cut back, 8 bases at V and 1 base at J, with 14 bases in the middle. Germline loops: CDR1 LNHDA, CDR2 SQIVND (reference sequence). The CDR3 loop is CASSGGRGNTEAFF. The DNA of the CDR3 is TGTGCCAGTTCTGGGGGCAGGGGGAACACTGAAGCTTTCTTT.

This chain uses TRBV29-1 with TRBJ2-1; D call uncertain. There are 14 residues in the CDR3. The V gene lost 0 bases and the J gene lost 3 bases, with 9 bases spanning the gap. Germline CDR1 SQVTM, CDR2 ANQGSEA. The DNA of the CDR3 is TGCAGCGTTGAAGATGGTCGCGGCTACAATGAGCAGTTCTTC. This codes for CSVEDGRGYNEQFF.

This sequence joins TRBV27 and TRBJ2-6; 7 bases map to TRBD1. J was trimmed by 2 bases and V by 4 bases; bases with no gene match: 5. The CDR3 is 16 residues long. Looked up from germline, CDR1 is MNHEY and CDR2 is SMNVEV (reference sequence). The CDR3 protein is CASSSGQAPGANVLTF. CDR3 DNA: TGTGCCAGCAGTTCAGGACAGGCTCCTGGGGCCAACGTCCTGACTTTC.

The V call is TRBV6-4, the J call TRBJ2-3; the D gene is possibly TRBD1 (5 bases). V lost 0 bases and J 3 bases, leaving 7 bases between the germline ends. This CDR3 is built from 14 residues. Germline CDR1 MRHNA, CDR2 SNTAGT. CDR3 bases: TGTGCCAGCAGTGACTCGGACACGACAGATACGCAGTATTTT. As protein: CASSDSDTTDTQYF.

J is TRBJ1-2 and V is TRBV7-9; D is unclear. The CDR3 has 13 residues. V lost 5 bases, J lost 4 bases, and 11 bases lay in between. The germline CDR1 and CDR2 sequences are SEHNR and FQNEAQ (reference sequence). For the CDR3, the DNA is TGTGCCAGCAGCATAGGACGGGGCTATGGCTACACCTTC. This sequence encodes CASSIGRGYGYTF.

The rearrangement joins TRBV5-4 to TRBJ1-2; TRBD1 matches 7 bases. The CDR3 sequence is 15 residues long. Germline assignment: CDR1 SGHNT and CDR2 YYREEE (reference sequence). With 6 bases clipped from V and 4 bases from J, the junction kept 12 bases outside the gene matches. The CDR3: CASTLRDRDIYGYTF. The CDR3 DNA reads as TGTGCCAGCACCCTCCGAGACAGGGACATCTATGGCTACACCTTC.

CDR3 bases: TGTGCCAGCAGCTTGGAACAGGGGGCGTCTAATGGCTACACCTTC. It yields the protein CASSLEQGASNGYTF. The chain carries TRBV5-4 and TRBJ1-2; the match to TRBD1 covers 9 bases. V was pared by 0 bases and J by 6 bases, with 6 bases of the junction left unmatched. Germline V gene sequence: CDR1 SGHNT, CDR2 YYREEE (reference sequence). The CDR3 totals 15 residues.

This clone was detected once. This rearrangement joins TRBV29-1 to TRBJ2-1; 10 positions match TRBD1. Germline loops: CDR1 SQVTM, CDR2 ANQGSEA. The ends lost 4 bases at V and 6 bases at J; junction bases unmatched: 6. The CDR3 loop spans 14 amino acids. The CDR3 DNA sequence: TGCAGCGTTGTTGGGACAGGGGAGGTCAATGAGCAGTTCTTC. As protein: CSVVGTGEVNEQFF.

The V gene is TRBV7-9, the J gene TRBJ2-3; D call uncertain. The J call may not be correct, given that the DNA end is closer to TRBJ1-3. CDR1 is SEHNR, CDR2 FQNEAQ, per germline (reference sequence). CDR3 length: 12 amino acids. The CDR3 loop is CASSSDGGSIYF. As DNA, the CDR3 is TGTGCCAGCAGCTCAGACGGCGGGAGCATATATTTT.

This chain connects TRBV7-3 to TRBJ2-3, with D unclear. Trimming shortened V by 2 bases and J by 2 bases, and 8 bases separated the two germline ends. CDR1 and CDR2 (germline): SGHTA, FQGTGA. CDR3 size: 14 residues. In nucleotides, the CDR3 is TGTGCCAGCAGCTTAGCCACTGCCACAGATACGCAGTATTTT. Its translation: CASSLATATDTQYF.

This clone was detected many times. The gene calls are TRBV28 and TRBJ2-7, with D maybe TRBD2 (6 bases). Looked up from germline, CDR1 is MDHEN and CDR2 is SYDVKM. Trimming stripped 2 bases from V and 0 bases from J, with 8 bases between. This CDR3 contains 14 residues. DNA for the CDR3: TGTGCCAGCAGTTTAGGAGGGAGCTCCTACGAGCAGTACTTC. Amino acids: CASSLGGSSYEQYF.

The chain carries TRBV19 and TRBJ2-2; TRBD1 matches 7 bases. Germline trimming cut 4 bases from V and 6 bases from J; bases unmatched to any gene: 2. Germline lookup yields CDR1 LNHDA and CDR2 SQIVND (reference sequence). This CDR3 comprises 13 residues. CDR3 residues: CASSRQGPGELFF. Here the CDR3 DNA reads TGTGCCAGTAGTAGACAGGGCCCCGGGGAGCTGTTTTTT.